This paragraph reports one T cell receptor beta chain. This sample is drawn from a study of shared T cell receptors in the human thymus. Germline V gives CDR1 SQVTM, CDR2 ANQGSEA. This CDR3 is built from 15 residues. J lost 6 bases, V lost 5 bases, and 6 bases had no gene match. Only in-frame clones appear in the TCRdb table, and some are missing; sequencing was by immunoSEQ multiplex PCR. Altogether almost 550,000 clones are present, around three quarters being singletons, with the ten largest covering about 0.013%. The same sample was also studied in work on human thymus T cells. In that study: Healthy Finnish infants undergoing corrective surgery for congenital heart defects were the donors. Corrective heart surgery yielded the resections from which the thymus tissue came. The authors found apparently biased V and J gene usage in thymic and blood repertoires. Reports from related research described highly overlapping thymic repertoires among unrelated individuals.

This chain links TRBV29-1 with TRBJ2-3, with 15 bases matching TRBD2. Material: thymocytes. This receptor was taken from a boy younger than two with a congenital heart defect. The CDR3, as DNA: TGCAGCGTTAAGGGACTAGCGGGGGGACGGGATACGCAGTATTTT. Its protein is CSVKGLAGGRDTQYF.